This entry concerns a single T cell receptor (beta chain). The treatment denotes: randomized to nivolumab then ipilimumab (arm A) or the reverse (arm B). The data derive from a study of sequential checkpoint blockade in melanoma. TCRdb keeps only in-frame clones here, not all; method: immunoSEQ multiplex PCR. The sample lists fewer than 35,000 clones, around nine tenths occurring once. The sequence came from a human donor with melanoma. Source: CD8+ T cells sorted from blood (inferred from file names), taken from a patient given nivolumab and ipilimumab in sequence.

CDR3 sequence: CASSLAGTRYEQYF. For the CDR3, the DNA is TGTGCCAGCAGTCTGGCCGGGACTAGGTACGAGCAGTACTTC. The chain links TRBV28 to TRBJ2-7, with 8 bases that match TRBD2. V lost 5 bases, J lost 4 bases, and 7 bases stayed unmatched. Germline CDR1 and CDR2: MDHEN and SYDVKM. The CDR3 runs 14 residues.